Listed below are T cell receptor beta chains from one sample, sequenced in a study of a mutant IDH1 vaccine in newly diagnosed glioma. Their antigens are not known. TCRdb keeps only in-frame clones here, not all; method: immunoSEQ multiplex PCR. This table has 45,000 to 50,000 clones, approximately 90% appearing once. The specimen comprised PBMCs, sampled from a glioma patient whose treatment included an IDH1 peptide vaccine. The receptors derive from a woman aged 40 to 50 with glioma. The CDR3 runs from the conserved cysteine through the conserved F or W. Fields, in order: D gene, J gene, V gene, clone size, CDR3 length, CDR3 protein, CDR3 DNA. The D gene is left open where the match is weak. Some rows mark clone size as missing; the rest say once, few, many or name a class of expanded clone.

NA TRBJ1-2 TRBV7-9 NA 13 CASSPGTDYGYTF TGTGCCAGCAGCCCCGGGACGGACTATGGCTACACCTTC
TRBD1 TRBJ1-1 TRBV10-3 NA 14 CAIRGGQGKTEAFF TGTGCCATCAGGGGCGGACAGGGGAAGACTGAAGCTTTCTTT
NA TRBJ1-5 TRBV4-2 NA 12 CASSQAVQPQHF TGTGCCAGCAGCCAAGCGGTCCAGCCCCAGCATTTT
TRBD1 TRBJ2-3 TRBV7-6 NA 15 CASSLGRGQADTQYF TGTGCCAGCAGCTTAGGCAGGGGGCAAGCAGATACGCAGTATTTT
NA TRBJ2-1 TRBV7-9 NA 13 CASSLAHLVVQFF TGTGCCAGCAGCTTAGCCCACCTGGTCGTCCAGTTCTTC
TRBD2 TRBJ2-1 TRBV29-1 NA 16 CSVDWLLAGGSNEQFF TGCAGCGTTGATTGGCTCCTAGCGGGAGGTAGCAATGAGCAGTTCTTC
NA TRBJ2-5 TRBV18 NA 16 CASSHRDPPRRETQYF TGTGCCAGCTCCCACCGGGACCCCCCACGACGGGAGACCCAGTACTTC
NA TRBJ2-5 TRBV5-6 NA 16 CASSLGGTTLGETQYF TGTGCCAGCAGCTTGGGTGGTACAACCTTGGGAGAGACCCAGTACTTC
NA TRBJ2-3 TRBV27 NA 15 CASSLGPGSTDTQYF TGTGCCAGCAGCCTGGGGCCAGGTAGCACAGATACGCAGTATTTT
TRBD1 TRBJ2-6 TRBV19 NA 15 CASSIRGLGANVLTF TGTGCCAGTAGTATAAGGGGGCTAGGGGCCAACGTCCTGACTTTC
NA TRBJ1-1 TRBV4-1 NA 15 CASSQDTQGLIRAFF TGCGCCAGCAGCCAAGATACCCAGGGCCTTATCAGAGCTTTCTTT
NA TRBJ1-4 TRBV7-2 NA 13 CASSSDRVKKLFF TGTGCCAGCAGCTCCGACCGGGTCAAAAAACTGTTTTTT
TRBD1 TRBJ1-4 TRBV7-9 NA 17 CASSRDRAVAKEEKLFF TGTGCCAGCAGCCGGGACAGGGCAGTGGCCAAGGAGGAAAAACTGTTTTTT
NA TRBJ1-5 TRBV5-1 NA 18 CASSLEGQRFRSNQPQHF TGCGCCAGCAGCTTGGAAGGACAGCGGTTTCGGAGCAATCAGCCCCAGCATTTT
TRBD1 TRBJ1-6 TRBV2 NA 14 CASRVTGTNSPLHF TGTGCCAGCAGGGTGACAGGGACCAATTCACCCCTCCACTTT
NA TRBJ2-7 TRBV6-5 NA 15 CASSTTDSVHYEQYF TGTGCCAGCAGTACTACGGACAGCGTTCACTACGAGCAGTACTTC
NA TRBJ2-5 TRBV15 NA 15 CATSRDRIGQETQYF TGTGCCACCAGCAGAGACCGGATAGGGCAAGAGACCCAGTACTTC
NA TRBJ2-7 TRBV4-1 NA 15 CASSHSRGGSYEQYF TGCGCCAGCAGCCATTCCAGGGGCGGCTCCTACGAGCAGTACTTC
TRBD1 TRBJ2-7 TRBV2 NA 14 CASSAEQGAAEQYF TGTGCCAGCAGTGCCGAACAGGGGGCGGCCGAGCAGTACTTC
NA TRBJ1-2 TRBV6-1 NA 14 CASSDGTRGYGYTF TGTGCCAGCAGTGACGGGACACGGGGGTATGGCTACACCTTC
NA TRBJ1-1 TRBV2 few 11 CASSFIPEAFF TGTGCCAGCAGCTTTATCCCTGAAGCTTTCTTT
TRBD1 TRBJ2-7 TRBV27 NA 14 CASSLQGQTYEQYF TGTGCCAGCAGTTTACAGGGACAGACTTACGAGCAGTACTTC
NA TRBJ2-7 TRBV21-1 NA 17 CASFGTMTDRGTYEQYF TGTGCCAGCTTCGGAACGATGACGGACAGGGGGACCTACGAGCAGTACTTC
NA TRBJ1-3 TRBV6-1 NA 15 CASSDPPGGGNTIYF TGTGCCAGCAGTGACCCGCCGGGAGGCGGAAACACCATATATTTT
NA TRBJ2-7 TRBV2 NA 14 CASSPERVSYEQYF TGTGCCAGCAGTCCGGAGAGGGTCTCCTACGAGCAGTACTTC
TRBD1 TRBJ1-1 TRBV5-1 NA 15 CASSASWTGQTEAFF TGCGCCAGCAGCGCCTCCTGGACAGGGCAAACTGAAGCTTTCTTT
TRBD1 TRBJ1-2 TRBV5-8 NA 16 CASSLAGQGTNYGYTF TGTGCCAGCAGCTTGGCCGGACAGGGAACCAACTATGGCTACACCTTC
NA TRBJ1-5 TRBV19 NA 15 CASSLAGASNQPQHF TGTGCCAGTAGTCTGGCAGGAGCTAGCAATCAGCCCCAGCATTTT
TRBD1 TRBJ1-2 TRBV18 NA 15 CASSPTGTGDYGYTF TGTGCCAGCTCACCTACCGGGACAGGCGACTATGGCTACACCTTC
TRBD2 TRBJ2-5 TRBV5-1 NA 15 CASSSTGGDGETQYF TGCGCCAGCAGCTCCACGGGAGGGGACGGAGAGACCCAGTACTTC
NA TRBJ2-7 TRBV5-6 NA 14 CASSLGGSTYEQYF TGTGCCAGCAGCTTGGGAGGCAGTACCTACGAGCAGTACTTC
TRBD1 TRBJ2-7 TRBV19 NA 13 CATRRTGSYEQYF TGTGCCACCCGCCGGACAGGGTCCTACGAGCAGTACTTC
NA TRBJ1-1 TRBV5-4 once 15 CASSRADLLNTEAFF TGTGCCAGCAGTCGGGCAGACCTACTGAACACTGAAGCTTTCTTT
NA TRBJ2-5 TRBV5-5 NA 14 CASMRGARQETQYF TGTGCCAGCATGCGTGGCGCCCGACAAGAGACCCAGTACTTC
NA TRBJ1-1 TRBV7-9 few 12 CASSALGTEAFF TGTGCCAGCAGTGCGCTTGGCACTGAAGCTTTCTTT
TRBD1 TRBJ1-2 TRBV14 NA 14 CASSTYRGLSGYTF TGTGCCAGCAGCACATACAGGGGGCTGAGCGGCTACACCTTC
NA TRBJ1-1 TRBV4-2 NA 13 CASSQGVHTEAFF TGTGCCAGCAGCCAAGGGGTGCACACTGAAGCTTTCTTT
NA TRBJ2-1 TRBV7-6 NA 14 CASSLISGYNEQFF TGTGCCAGCAGCTTAATATCGGGGTACAATGAGCAGTTCTTC
NA TRBJ1-2 TRBV20-1 NA 11 CSAKENYGYTF TGCAGTGCTAAGGAGAACTATGGCTACACCTTC
TRBD2 TRBJ2-1 TRBV7-9 NA 16 CASSLASGRAGNEQFF TGTGCCAGCAGCTTAGCTAGCGGGAGGGCCGGCAATGAGCAGTTCTTC
TRBD1 TRBJ2-5 TRBV12-5 once 21 CASGLPRQGQGGTEPRETQYF TGTGCTAGTGGTTTGCCAAGGCAGGGACAGGGAGGCACAGAGCCACGGGAGACCCAGTACTTC
NA TRBJ1-5 TRBV27 NA 16 CASSPWGKSGNQPQHF TGTGCCAGCAGCCCGTGGGGGAAGTCGGGCAATCAGCCCCAGCATTTT
NA TRBJ2-5 TRBV29-1 NA 12 CSVGTRGETQYF TGCAGCGTTGGGACTCGGGGGGAGACCCAGTACTTC
TRBD1 TRBJ1-2 TRBV5-1 NA 13 CASSPDRVDGYTF TGCGCCAGCAGCCCAGACAGGGTCGACGGCTACACCTTC
TRBD1 TRBJ2-3 TRBV7-9 once 16 CASSPGQGASTDTQYF TGTGCCAGCAGCCCAGGACAGGGGGCGAGCACAGATACGCAGTATTTT
TRBD2 TRBJ2-5 TRBV9 NA 17 CASSALGLAGIGETQYF TGTGCCAGCAGCGCGCTCGGACTAGCGGGAATCGGAGAGACCCAGTACTTC
TRBD1 TRBJ2-2 TRBV9 NA 18 CASSVLDRGQISTGELFF TGTGCCAGCAGCGTATTGGACAGGGGGCAGATTTCCACCGGGGAGCTGTTTTTT
TRBD1 TRBJ1-2 TRBV12-5 NA 15 CASGFGQGGPVMDTF TGTGCTAGTGGTTTTGGACAGGGGGGACCGGTCATGGACACCTTC
NA TRBJ1-5 TRBV18 once 13 CASSWGNDQPQHF TGTGCCAGCTCTTGGGGAAACGATCAGCCCCAGCATTTT
NA TRBJ2-2 TRBV30 NA 17 CAWSSPPGSSRGGELFF TGTGCCTGGTCAAGTCCCCCCGGGAGCTCTCGGGGCGGGGAGCTGTTTTTT